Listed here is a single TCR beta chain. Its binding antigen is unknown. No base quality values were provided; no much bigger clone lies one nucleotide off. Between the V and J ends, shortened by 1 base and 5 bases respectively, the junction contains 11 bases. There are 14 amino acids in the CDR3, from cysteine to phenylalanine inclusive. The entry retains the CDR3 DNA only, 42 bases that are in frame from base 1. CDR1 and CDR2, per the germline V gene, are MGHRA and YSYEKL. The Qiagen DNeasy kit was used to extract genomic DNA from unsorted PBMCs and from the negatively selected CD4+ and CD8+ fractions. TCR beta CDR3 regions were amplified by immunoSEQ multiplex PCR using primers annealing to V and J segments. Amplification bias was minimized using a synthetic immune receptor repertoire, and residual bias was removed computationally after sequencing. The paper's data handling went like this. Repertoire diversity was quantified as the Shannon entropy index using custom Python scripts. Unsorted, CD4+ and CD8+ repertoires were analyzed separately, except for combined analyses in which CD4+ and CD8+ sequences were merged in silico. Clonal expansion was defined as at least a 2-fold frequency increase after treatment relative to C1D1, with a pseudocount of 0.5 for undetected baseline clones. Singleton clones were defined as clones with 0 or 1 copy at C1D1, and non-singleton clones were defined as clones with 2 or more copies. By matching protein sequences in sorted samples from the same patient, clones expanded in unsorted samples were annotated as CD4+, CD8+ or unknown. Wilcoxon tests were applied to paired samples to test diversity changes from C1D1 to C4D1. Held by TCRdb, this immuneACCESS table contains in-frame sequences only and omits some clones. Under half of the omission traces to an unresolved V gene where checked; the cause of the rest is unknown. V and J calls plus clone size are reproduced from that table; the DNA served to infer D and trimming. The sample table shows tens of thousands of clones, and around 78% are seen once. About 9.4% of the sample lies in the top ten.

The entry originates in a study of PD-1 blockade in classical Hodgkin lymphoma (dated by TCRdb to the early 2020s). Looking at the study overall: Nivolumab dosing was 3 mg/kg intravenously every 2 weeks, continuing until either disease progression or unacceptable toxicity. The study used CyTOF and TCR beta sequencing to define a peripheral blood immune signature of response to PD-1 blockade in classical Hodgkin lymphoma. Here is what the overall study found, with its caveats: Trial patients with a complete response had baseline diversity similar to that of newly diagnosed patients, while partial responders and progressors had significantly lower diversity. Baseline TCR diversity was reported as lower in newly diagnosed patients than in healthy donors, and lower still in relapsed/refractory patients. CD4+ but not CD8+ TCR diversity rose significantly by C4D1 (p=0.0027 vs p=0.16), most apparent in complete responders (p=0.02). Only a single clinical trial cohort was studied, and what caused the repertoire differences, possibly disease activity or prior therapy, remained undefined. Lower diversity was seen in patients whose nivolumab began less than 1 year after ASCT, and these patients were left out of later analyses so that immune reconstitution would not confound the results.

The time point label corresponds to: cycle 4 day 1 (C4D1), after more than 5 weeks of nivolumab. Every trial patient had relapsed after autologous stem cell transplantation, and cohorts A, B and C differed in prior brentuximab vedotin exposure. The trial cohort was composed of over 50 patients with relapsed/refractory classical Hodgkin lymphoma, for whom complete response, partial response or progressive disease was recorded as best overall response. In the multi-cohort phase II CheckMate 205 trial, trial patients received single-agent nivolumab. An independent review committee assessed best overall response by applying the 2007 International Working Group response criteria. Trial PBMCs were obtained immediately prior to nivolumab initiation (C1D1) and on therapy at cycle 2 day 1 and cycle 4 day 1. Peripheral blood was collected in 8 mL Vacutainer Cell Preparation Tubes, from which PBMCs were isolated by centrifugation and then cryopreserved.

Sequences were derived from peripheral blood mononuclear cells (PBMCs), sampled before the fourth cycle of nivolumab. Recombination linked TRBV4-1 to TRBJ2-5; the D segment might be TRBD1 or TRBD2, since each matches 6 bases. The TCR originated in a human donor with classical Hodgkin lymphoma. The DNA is TGCGCCAGCAGCCAAGTTGGGGGGCGGGAGACCCAGTACTTC. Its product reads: CASSQVGGRETQYF.